The 2 T cell receptor beta chains below come from one sample, sequenced in a study of cytomegalovirus exposure and HLA in healthy donors. Primers included in the PCR were 60 Vbeta and 13 Jbeta primers. Sequenced by immunoSEQ multiplex PCR; TCRdb stores in-frame clones only, minus some. This sample yields approximately 210,000 clones, of which 75% to 85% are seen a single time; roughly 1.4% belongs to the top ten. The source material was PBMCs. Receptor source: a girl aged 5-17 years in good health and CMV-seropositive.

This clone was counted between two and nine times. The CDR3 loop reads CASWELGNSPLHF. CDR3 in DNA: TGTGCCAGCTGGGAGCTAGGGAATTCACCCCTCCACTTT. The V call is TRBV6-1, the J call TRBJ1-6; no firm D call. This CDR3 spans 13 amino acids. V gave up 8 bases and J gave up 7 bases, with 12 bases separating them. Germline V CDR1 and CDR2: MNHNS, SASEGT.

V and J are TRBV15 and TRBJ1-5, with D tentatively TRBD1 (5 bases). The CDR3 is made up of 14 amino acids. Between the trimmed V and J ends, which lost 8 bases and 3 bases, there was a span of 14 bases. CDR1 and CDR2 (germline): LNHNV, YYDKDF (reference sequence). CDR3 residues: CATDETVSNQPQHF. CDR3 DNA sequence: TGTGCCACCGATGAGACAGTATCCAATCAGCCCCAGCATTTT.